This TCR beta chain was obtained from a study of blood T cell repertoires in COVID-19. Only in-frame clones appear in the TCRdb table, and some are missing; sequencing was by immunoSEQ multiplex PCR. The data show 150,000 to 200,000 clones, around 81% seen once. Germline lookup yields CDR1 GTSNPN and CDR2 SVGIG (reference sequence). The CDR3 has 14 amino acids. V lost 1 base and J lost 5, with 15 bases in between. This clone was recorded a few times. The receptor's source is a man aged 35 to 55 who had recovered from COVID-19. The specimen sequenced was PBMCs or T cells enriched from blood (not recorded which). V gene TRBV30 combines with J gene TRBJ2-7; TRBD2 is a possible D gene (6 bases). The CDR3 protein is CAWSGSSVANEQYF. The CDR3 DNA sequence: TGTGCCTGGAGTGGTTCTAGCGTTGCGAACGAGCAGTACTTC.